These 27 T cell receptor beta chains share one sample of origin, sequenced in a study of CD8 T cells in ankylosing spondylitis. General study points: Seemingly characteristic of ankylosing spondylitis blood was a TCR beta motif consisting of eight highly homologous variants.

Each CDR3 protein gets one entry after TCRdb re-called the 5' RACE reads with MiXCR. The table includes approximately 550,000 distinct CDR3 sequences, approximately 12% detected once. These receptors have no known antigen. The sequenced material came from blood, either unsorted or a sorted T cell fraction (not recorded which). These receptors were taken from a male donor with ankylosing spondylitis.

This clonotype was observed a handful of times. The chain has TRBV27 and TRBJ2-7; 9 nucleotides align to TRBD1. Germline lookup yields CDR1 MNHEY and CDR2 SMNVEV (reference sequence). The CDR3 has 16 amino acids. V gave up 5 bases and J gave up 2 bases; unmatched junction bases: 10. The CDR3 DNA reads TGTGCCAGCAGTACCTTCAGGGACAGGGTGACCTACGAGCAGTACTTC. It encodes CASSTFRDRVTYEQYF.

V and J are TRBV2 and TRBJ2-3; no definite D call. CDR1 and CDR2 (germline): SNHLY, FYNNEI. The length of the CDR3 is 14 residues. V lost 0 bases and J 2 bases, leaving 6 bases between the germline ends. The CDR3 sequence: CASSEAQITDTQYF. In DNA, the CDR3 is TGTGCCAGCAGTGAAGCGCAGATCACAGATACGCAGTATTTT.

This clonotype was seen ten or more times. V usage is TRBV4-1 and J usage is TRBJ2-7; TRBD1 matches at 7 bases. With V trimmed by 4 bases and J by 6 bases, 15 bases remained unmatched. The CDR3 has 16 residues. In germline, CDR1 is MGHRA, CDR2 YSYEKL. The CDR3 spells CASSRTGTAYSGEQYF. The DNA for the CDR3 is TGCGCCAGCAGCCGCACCGGGACAGCCTACAGCGGCGAGCAGTACTTC.

This clonotype was seen more than once but under ten times. J is TRBJ2-1 and V is TRBV10-2, with 12 nucleotides matching TRBD2. CDR3 length equals 14 residues. Germline CDR1 WSHSY, CDR2 SAAADI. The J segment lost 10 bases and the V segment lost 7 bases, leaving 8 bases of the junction unmatched. CDR3 bases: TGCGCCAGCACTAGACTAGCGGGAGCGTACGAGCAGTTCTTC. This sequence encodes CASTRLAGAYEQFF.

The chain carries TRBV6-6 and TRBJ2-7, with D hard to call. Trimming shortened V by 0 bases and J by 9 bases, and 12 bases separated the two germline ends. This CDR3 is built from 13 residues. Germline values: CDR1 MNHNY, CDR2 SVGAGI (reference sequence). In DNA form, the CDR3 reads TGTGCCAGCAGTTACTCGAGATCACCCGGGCAGTACTTC. Protein sequence: CASSYSRSPGQYF.

This clonotype has only a few counts. The chain has TRBV20-1 and TRBJ1-4; a possible D gene is TRBD1 (6 bases). CDR1 and CDR2 from the germline V gene are DFQATT and SNEGSKA (reference sequence). V lost 2 bases and J 11 bases, leaving 15 bases between the germline ends. The CDR3 is made up of 13 amino acids. The DNA for the CDR3 is TGCAGTGCTAGACTTGGGGGCATAGGGAAACTGTTTTTT. Translated, it gives CSARLGGIGKLFF.

The table lists this clonotype with a few counts. CDR3: CASSPTGANTGELFF. CDR3 nucleotide sequence: TGCGCCAGCAGCCCGACAGGAGCGAACACCGGGGAGCTGTTTTTT. The V and J genes are TRBV4-1 and TRBJ2-2; weak D call: TRBD1 (6 bases). V lost 4 bases, J lost 0 bases, and 9 bases lay in between. The CDR3 has 15 amino acids. Per the germline V gene, CDR1 is MGHRA and CDR2 is YSYEKL.

This clonotype was counted ten times or more. CDR3 protein: CSVREYSNQPQHF. CDR3 coding DNA: TGCAGCGTAAGGGAGTATAGCAATCAGCCCCAGCATTTT. This rearrangement joins TRBV29-1 to TRBJ1-5; D is unresolved. The V gene's germline CDR1 is SQVTM and CDR2 ANQGSEA. The CDR3 covers 13 residues. Trimming took off 6 bases at V and 0 bases at J, with 9 bases between the two ends.

The V call is TRBV10-3, the J call TRBJ2-1; TRBD1 agrees at 7 bases. Germline CDR1 is ENHRY and CDR2 is SYGVKD. V was clipped by 4 bases and J by 0 bases; unmatched bases: 9. The CDR3 consists of 17 residues. CDR3 protein: CAISVRDSSSSYNEQFF. The CDR3 region has the DNA TGTGCCATCAGTGTACGGGACAGTTCGAGCTCCTACAATGAGCAGTTCTTC.

The chain employs TRBV29-1 and TRBJ2-5; 7 nucleotides agree with TRBD2. The CDR3 has 14 residues. Trimming at V came to 5 bases and at J to 5 bases, leaving 11 bases not matched to a gene. The V gene's germline CDR1 is SQVTM and CDR2 ANQGSEA. The CDR3: CSVSLGGNLETQYF. DNA for the CDR3: TGCAGCGTTTCCCTCGGGGGGAATTTGGAGACCCAGTACTTC.

The sample holds a few counts of this clonotype. The gene calls are TRBV20-1 and TRBJ1-2, with 8 bases identical to TRBD1. V lost 4 bases, J lost 8 bases, and 9 bases stayed unmatched. Looked up from germline, CDR1 is DFQATT and CDR2 is SNEGSKA (reference sequence). CDR3 size: 13 residues. The CDR3, as DNA: TGCAGTGCTACTCCAGGGGGCACAGAAGGCTACACCTTC. Protein sequence: CSATPGGTEGYTF.

The CDR3 protein is CSARPTGRLNTGELFF. CDR3 in DNA: TGCAGTGCTAGACCCACCGGGCGGTTGAACACCGGGGAGCTGTTTTTT. The V and J genes are TRBV20-1 and TRBJ2-2, with D hard to call. The germline CDR1 and CDR2 sequences are DFQATT and SNEGSKA (reference sequence). The CDR3 loop spans 16 amino acids. V dropped 2 bases and J dropped 1 base, with 14 bases sitting between them.

In DNA form, the CDR3 reads TGCGCCAGCAGCTTGGGGCTCCGGGACAGCTTCCAAGAGACCCAGTACTTC. Its protein product is CASSLGLRDSFQETQYF. V and J are TRBV5-1 and TRBJ2-5; the match to TRBD1 covers 7 bases. The germline V gene encodes CDR1 SGHRS and CDR2 YFSETQ. The CDR3 sequence is 17 residues long. Trimming took 0 bases from V and 1 from J; bases not matched to a gene: 9.

This clonotype was observed a few times. CDR3 sequence (DNA): TGTGCCAGCAGCGGGGGACTAGCGGGACTGGGACAGCAGTTCTTC. Protein sequence: CASSGGLAGLGQQFF. The rearrangement links TRBV9 to TRBJ2-1; 13 positions agree with TRBD2. The V and J ends lost 3 bases and 11 bases, in that order; junction bases with no gene match: 8. The germline V gene has CDR1 SGDLS and CDR2 YYNGEE. The CDR3 loop spans 15 amino acids.

In this sample, this clonotype turned up a few times. This rearrangement joins TRBV27 to TRBJ2-3, with D possibly TRBD2 on 7 matching bases. Per germline, CDR1 MNHEY and CDR2 SMNVEV (reference sequence). Trimming pared 0 bases from V and 6 bases from J, leaving 13 bases between. The CDR3 loop spans 15 amino acids. The DNA of the CDR3 is TGTGCCAGCAGTTTATCCCGAGGGGGAGGGGATACGCAGTATTTT. Encoded protein: CASSLSRGGGDTQYF.

This clonotype was seen more than once but under ten times. The chain links TRBV24-1 to TRBJ2-3; 7 bases agree with TRBD1. This CDR3 is built from 16 residues. Germline assignment: CDR1 KGHDR and CDR2 SFDVKD. J gave up 0 bases and V 4 bases, and 6 bases lay outside the gene matches. The CDR3 region is CATSDRQGPSTDTQYF. For the CDR3, the DNA is TGTGCCACCAGTGACCGACAGGGCCCTAGCACAGATACGCAGTATTTT.

The V gene is TRBV3-1, the J gene TRBJ1-3; 7 bases agree with TRBD1. V lost 2 bases and J lost 8; bases outside the gene matches: 15. In germline, CDR1 is LGHDT, CDR2 YNNKEL (reference sequence). CDR3 length: 17 amino acids. The CDR3 DNA follows: TGTGCCAGCAGCCAACCGTTTTGGGGGACAGTACTGGACACCATATATTTT. Encoded protein: CASSQPFWGTVLDTIYF. Variable domain in full (rest from reference TRBV3-1 and TRBJ1-3): DTAVSQTPKYLVTQMGNDKSIKCEQNLGHDTMYWYKQDSKKFLKIMFSYNNKELIINETVPNRFSPKSPDKAHLNLHINSLELGDSAVYFCASSQPFWGTVLDTIYFGEGSWLTVV.

This chain connects TRBV5-1 to TRBJ2-1; TRBD2 matches at 11 bases. With V trimmed by 3 bases and J by 5 bases, 4 bases remained unmatched. This CDR3 is built from 15 residues. Germline assignment: CDR1 SGHRS and CDR2 YFSETQ. This CDR3 reads CASSSTGLADNEQFF. The CDR3 nucleotides are TGCGCCAGCAGCTCCACGGGACTAGCGGACAATGAGCAGTTCTTC.

The table lists this clonotype with many counts. The J gene is TRBJ2-3, the V gene TRBV27, with D uncertain. CDR1 MNHEY and CDR2 SMNVEV come from the germline V gene (reference sequence). The CDR3 is made up of 11 amino acids. V was trimmed by 8 bases and J by 5 bases, leaving 8 bases between them. The CDR3 DNA reads TGTGCCAGCGGCCTTGGAGATACGCAGTATTTT. Its protein is CASGLGDTQYF.

This clonotype was detected ten times or more. The chain joins TRBV12-3 or TRBV12-4 to TRBJ2-2; D perhaps matches TRBD2 (5 bases). This CDR3 comprises 12 residues. Trimming removed 7 bases from V and 5 bases from J, with 8 bases in between. CDR3 in amino acids: CASNRGTGELFF. The CDR3 region has the DNA TGTGCCAGCAACCGCGGGACCGGGGAGCTGTTTTTT.

The CDR3 is CASSDGQHNEQFF. As DNA, the CDR3 is TGTGCCAGCAGTGACGGACAGCACAATGAGCAGTTCTTC. The V gene is TRBV6-4, the J gene TRBJ2-1, with D tentatively TRBD1 (6 bases). Germline lookup yields CDR1 MRHNA and CDR2 SNTAGT. Trimming removed 2 bases at V and 5 bases at J, with 7 bases between. This CDR3 contains 13 residues.

The V and J genes are TRBV20-1 and TRBJ1-4, with D perhaps matching TRBD1 (5 bases). V lost 1 base, J lost 7 bases, and 13 bases lay in between. Germline V gene sequence: CDR1 DFQATT, CDR2 SNEGSKA (reference sequence). The length of the CDR3 is 14 residues. This CDR3 is CSARGGYGGEKLFF. CDR3 bases: TGCAGTGCTAGAGGGGGATATGGGGGTGAAAAACTGTTTTTT.

The chain is built from TRBV7-9 and TRBJ1-1, with D unclear. CDR3 length: 13 residues. V shed 6 bases and J shed 5 bases, with 13 bases lying between them. The V gene's germline CDR1 is SEHNR and CDR2 FQNEAQ (reference sequence). CDR3 coding DNA: TGTGCCAGCAGTCGACTGGGGTATACTGAAGCTTTCTTT. Translation gives CASSRLGYTEAFF.

This clonotype was found a few times. The chain couples TRBV27 to TRBJ2-1; tentatively, D is TRBD1 (6 bases). With 4 bases removed from V and 4 bases from J, the gap between germline ends came to 17 bases. Germline CDR1 reads MNHEY; CDR2 reads SMNVEV (reference sequence). The CDR3 totals 16 residues. This CDR3 reads CASSYHREGGYNEQFF. The CDR3, as DNA: TGTGCCAGCAGTTACCACAGGGAAGGAGGTTACAATGAGCAGTTCTTC.

The V call is TRBV24-1, the J call TRBJ1-2; D is unclear. The CDR3 is 12 amino acids. The germline gives CDR1 KGHDR, CDR2 SFDVKD. The V gene lost 4 bases and the J gene lost 8 bases, with 10 bases spanning the gap. The CDR3 protein is CATSDPPGGYTF. The CDR3 DNA sequence: TGTGCCACCAGTGACCCTCCGGGAGGCTACACCTTC.

The chain has TRBV12-3 or TRBV12-4 and TRBJ2-6; TRBD2 aligns across 7 bases. The CDR3 is 17 amino acids. V lost 2 bases and J lost 0; bases outside the gene matches: 4. This CDR3 reads CASSLWGGNSGANVLTF. In DNA form, the CDR3 reads TGTGCCAGCAGTTTATGGGGAGGGAACTCTGGGGCCAACGTCCTGACTTTC.

This clonotype was detected only a few times. The chain employs TRBV10-3 and TRBJ1-6; 10 bases are shared with TRBD1. The germline V gene encodes CDR1 ENHRY and CDR2 SYGVKD. V lost 7 bases and J lost 10; bases outside the gene matches: 7. The CDR3 runs 14 residues. The CDR3 coding sequence is TGTGCCATCACCGCCGGGACAGGGGTCTCACCCCTCCACTTT. As protein: CAITAGTGVSPLHF.